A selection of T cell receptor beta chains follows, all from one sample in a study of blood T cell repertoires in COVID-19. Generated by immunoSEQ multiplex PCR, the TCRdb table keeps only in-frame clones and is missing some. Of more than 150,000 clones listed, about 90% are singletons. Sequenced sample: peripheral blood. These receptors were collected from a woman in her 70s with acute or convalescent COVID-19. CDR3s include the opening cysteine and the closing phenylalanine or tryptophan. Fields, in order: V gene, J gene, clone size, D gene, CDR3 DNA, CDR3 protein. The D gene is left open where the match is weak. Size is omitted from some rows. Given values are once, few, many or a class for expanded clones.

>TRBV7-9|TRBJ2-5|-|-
TGTGCCAGCAGCTTAATGGGGGCCCAAGAGACCCAGTACTTC
CASSLMGAQETQYF
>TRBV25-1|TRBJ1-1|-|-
TGTGCCAGCAGTGACCACGGACACCCGAACACTGAAGCTTTCTTT
CASSDHGHPNTEAFF
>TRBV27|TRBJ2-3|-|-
TGTGCCAGCAGTTTATCTAGATGGGCTGATACGCAGTATTTT
CASSLSRWADTQYF
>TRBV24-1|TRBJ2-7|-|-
TGTGCCACCAGTGAGTCCGGGGAGAACGAGCAGTACTTC
CATSESGENEQYF
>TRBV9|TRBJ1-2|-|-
TGTGCCAGCAGCATAACAGATTATGGCTACACCTTC
CASSITDYGYTF
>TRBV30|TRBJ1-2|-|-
TGTGCCTGGAGGCAGGGTTCCTATGGCTACACCTTC
CAWRQGSYGYTF
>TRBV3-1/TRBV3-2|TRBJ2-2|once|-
TGTGCCAGCAGCCTCGAGTCGAACACCGGGGAGCTGTTTTTT
CASSLESNTGELFF
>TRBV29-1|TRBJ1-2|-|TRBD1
TGCAGCGTAGGAGTGACAGGGGGAATAGACGGCTACACCTTC
CSVGVTGGIDGYTF
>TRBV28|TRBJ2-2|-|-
TGTGCCAACAGTTTAAGTAGGCCGCGGGCCACCGGGGAGCTGTTTTTT
CANSLSRPRATGELFF
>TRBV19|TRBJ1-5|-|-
TGTGCCAGTAGGATGGGGGGGGGCCGCTATAGCAATCAGCCCCAGCATTTT
CASRMGGGRYSNQPQHF
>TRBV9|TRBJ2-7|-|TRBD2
TGTGCCAGCAGCGTAGACCCCTCTGGACTAGCGGGAGTCGAGCAGTACTTC
CASSVDPSGLAGVEQYF
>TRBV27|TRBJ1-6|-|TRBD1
TGTGCCAGCACCCCGACAGGGGAGGGATATTCACCCCTCCACTTT
CASTPTGEGYSPLHF
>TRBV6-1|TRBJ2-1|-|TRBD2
TGTGCCAGCAGTGATCTGGGGGGGGGACTACCCGACAATGAGCAGTTCTTC
CASSDLGGGLPDNEQFF
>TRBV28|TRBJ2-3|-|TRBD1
TGTGCCAGCAGCCAAACAGACAGGGGCCCAGATACGCAGTATTTT
CASSQTDRGPDTQYF
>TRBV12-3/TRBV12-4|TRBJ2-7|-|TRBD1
TGTGCCAGCAGCGCCGGGACAGCGTACGAGCAGTACTTC
CASSAGTAYEQYF
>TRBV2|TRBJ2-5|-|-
TGTGCCAGCTCCAGACAAGAGACCCAGTACTTC
CASSRQETQYF
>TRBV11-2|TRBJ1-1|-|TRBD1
TGTGCCAGCAGCTCTACCGATGACAGGGTGGCTGAAGCTTTCTTT
CASSSTDDRVAEAFF
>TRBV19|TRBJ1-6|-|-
TGTGCCAGTCTGGCTGGGAGCTCCTATAATTCACCCCTCCACTTT
CASLAGSSYNSPLHF
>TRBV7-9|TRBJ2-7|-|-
TGTGCCAGCAGCTTGTCCGACAGTGCCTACGAGCAGTACTTC
CASSLSDSAYEQYF
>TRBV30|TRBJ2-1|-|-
TGTGCCTGGAGTGTATCCCGCGTAGCCTACAATGAGCAGTTCTTC
CAWSVSRVAYNEQFF
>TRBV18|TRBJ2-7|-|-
TGTGCCAGCTCACCAGCAGGGCCGCCCTCCTACGAGCAGTACTTC
CASSPAGPPSYEQYF
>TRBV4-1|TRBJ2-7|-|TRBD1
TGCGCCAGCAGCCAAGGGGGGACAGCTAGAGGCCCCTACGAGCAGTACTTC
CASSQGGTARGPYEQYF
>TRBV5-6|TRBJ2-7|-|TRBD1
TGTGCCAGCAGCCAAAGACAGGGCCACTACGAGCAGTACTTC
CASSQRQGHYEQYF
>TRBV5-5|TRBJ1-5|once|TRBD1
TGTGCCAGCAGCCGGGGACAGGGTGAAGGGAATTATCAGCCCCAGCATTTT
CASSRGQGEGNYQPQHF
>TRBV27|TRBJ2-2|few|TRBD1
TGTGCCAGCAGTCCCCGACAGGGAGACACCGGGGAGCTGTTTTTT
CASSPRQGDTGELFF
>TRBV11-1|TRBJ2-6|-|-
TGTGCCAGCAGCTTAGCGCGGGTGTCCGGGGCCAACGTCCTGACTTTC
CASSLARVSGANVLTF
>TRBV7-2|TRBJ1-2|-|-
TGTGCCAGCAGCTTAACCCGTGCTGGGGGGTCAAGTGGCTACACCTTC
CASSLTRAGGSSGYTF
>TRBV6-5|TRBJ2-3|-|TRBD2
TGTGCCAGCAGTTACCGGAGCGGGAGGGGCACAGATACGCAGTATTTT
CASSYRSGRGTDTQYF
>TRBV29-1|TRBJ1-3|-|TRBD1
TGCAGCACCACAGGGGTCGGAAACACCATATATTTT
CSTTGVGNTIYF
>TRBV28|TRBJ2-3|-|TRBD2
TGTGCCAGCAGTTCCTTTTCTTTGACTAGCGGTTACACAGATACGCAGTATTTT
CASSSFSLTSGYTDTQYF
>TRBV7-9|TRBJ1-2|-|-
TGTGCCAGCAGCCTCTTGGGGGGGAACTATGGCTACACCTTC
CASSLLGGNYGYTF
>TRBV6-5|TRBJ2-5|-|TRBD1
TGTGCCAGCAGACTCAGACAGGGAGAGACCCAGTACTTC
CASRLRQGETQYF
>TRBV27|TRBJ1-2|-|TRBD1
TGTGCCAGCAGTTCGACAGGGGCGCTCATTGGCTACACCTTC
CASSSTGALIGYTF
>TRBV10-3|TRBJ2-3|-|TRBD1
TGTGCCACCAACTACAGGGGGCAGAGCACAGATACGCAGTATTTT
CATNYRGQSTDTQYF
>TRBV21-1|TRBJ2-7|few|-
TGTGCCAGCAGCATCGTTAGCGGCTCAAACCGGAGCTCCTACGAGCAGTACTTC
CASSIVSGSNRSSYEQYF
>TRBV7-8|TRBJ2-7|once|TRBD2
TGTGCCAGCAGCCCGAGACTAGCGGGCTCCTACGAGCAGTACTTC
CASSPRLAGSYEQYF
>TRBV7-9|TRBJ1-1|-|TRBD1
TGTGCCAGCAGCTCCAAGTTGGCAGGGGGCGCAGACACTGAAGCTTTCTTT
CASSSKLAGGADTEAFF
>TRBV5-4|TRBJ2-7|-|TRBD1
TGTGCCAGCAGCTGGGGGATCGGGACAGGGGGCTACGAGCAGTACTTC
CASSWGIGTGGYEQYF
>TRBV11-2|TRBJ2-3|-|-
TGTGCCAGCAGCTTAGGGGTGCAGGTCCGGAGCACAGATACGCAGTATTTT
CASSLGVQVRSTDTQYF
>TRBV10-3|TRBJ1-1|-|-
TGTGCCATCAGTGAGTCGCAGGGGACCGGTGAAGCTTTCTTT
CAISESQGTGEAFF
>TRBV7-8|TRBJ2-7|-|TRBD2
TGTGCCAGCAGACCAAACCGGGGGGGTTTCTACGAGCAGTACTTC
CASRPNRGGFYEQYF
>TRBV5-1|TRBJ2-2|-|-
TGCGCCAGCAACCCCCGGACAGACGGGACCGGGGAGCTGTTTTTT
CASNPRTDGTGELFF
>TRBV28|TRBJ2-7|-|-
TGTGCCAGCAGTTACGGCAGGTCACCCTACGAGCAGTACTTC
CASSYGRSPYEQYF
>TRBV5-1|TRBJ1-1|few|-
TGCGCCAGCAGCCCCGGTCACCAGAACACTGAAGCTTTCTTT
CASSPGHQNTEAFF
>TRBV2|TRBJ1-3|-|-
TGTGCCAGCAGTGGAGGGCATTCAAGCGAGAGCCCTGGAAACACCATATATTTT
CASSGGHSSESPGNTIYF
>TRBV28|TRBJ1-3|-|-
TGTGCCAGCCGACGACGGGGGGTGGTGGCTGGAAACACCATATATTTT
CASRRRGVVAGNTIYF
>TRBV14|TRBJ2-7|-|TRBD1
TGTGCCAGCAGCCACAAACAGGGGTCCGAGCAGTACTTC
CASSHKQGSEQYF
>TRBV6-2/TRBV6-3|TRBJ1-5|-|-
TGTGCCAGCAGTTTGGGCAGGGCCCTCAATCAGCCCCAGCATTTT
CASSLGRALNQPQHF